This TCR beta chain is from a study of neurological immune-mediated disorders (dated by TCRdb to between 2018 and 2021). For context, the study as a whole: Peripheral blood TCR-beta repertoires from patients with HTLV-I-associated myelopathy (HAM/TSP), patients with multiple sclerosis, and healthy controls were compared in the study using UMI-based sequencing. Longitudinal HAM/TSP donors and healthy donors each had 3 time-points at intervals of about 3-45 months. Of the 68 subjects in the cohort, about 14 were HAM/TSP patients, 34 were multiple sclerosis patients, and around 20 were healthy controls. Longitudinal samples, technical triplicates and paired sorted CD4+ and CD8+ T-cell subsets, alongside PBMC samples, were included among the approximately 98 TCR-beta libraries. Overall results and qualifications from the work: TCR clonal expansion was greatest in HAM/TSP patients and smallest in MS patients, who ranked below even healthy controls. Across subjects, expanded clones never shared an identical CDR3 amino acid sequence, which suggests that the TCR-beta repertoires in every group were private.

V loses 1 base at its end and J loses 4 bases; junction bases beyond the gene matches: 10. The CDR1 and CDR2 encoded by the germline V gene are SGHRS and YFSETQ. The CDR3 sequence holds 17 residues, the cysteine and phenylalanine included. Only the CDR3 portion is preserved as DNA: 51 bases, with reading frame beginning at the first base. This specimen's time point label, per the study, means: longitudinal time-point 1 (baseline). For the unsorted PBMC libraries, 2 million PBMCs were stored in RNAlater at -80 degrees C until RNA extraction and were used to generate the libraries. Peripheral blood underwent Ficoll-Hypaque density gradient centrifugation to isolate PBMCs, which were then cryopreserved in liquid nitrogen. cDNA synthesis used template-switch 5'RACE with a primer carrying a 10-nucleotide random unique molecular identifier tagging each TCR transcript. Over 200 million TCR-beta sequences, covering 15-18 subjects, were produced in each sequencing run. The RNeasy kit was used to extract total RNA. TCR-beta VDJ regions were amplified with primers for the TCR constant region and the 5'RACE anchor, using the KAPA Real-time Library Amplification kit. Sample indexes and Illumina adaptors were added in a first PCR, after which library yield was increased in a second PCR. After purification with Ampure beads, the TCR product of roughly 650 bp was size-selected on a 2% E-gel SizeSelection system. Library quality was checked on a Bioanalyzer, concentration was measured with Qubit, and libraries were quantified with the Kapa Library Quantification kit before pooling. An Illumina HiSeq 2500 sequenced the libraries paired-end 2 x 150 bp. To increase sequence diversity, about 25-31% phiX was spiked into each library pool. Turning to the authors' computational methods: The UMI-based MiGEC pipeline processed quality-filtered reads and removed over 90% of raw TCR sequences during error correction. IMGT germline references were used for aligning VDJ genes, and each clonotype was defined as a unique CDR3 amino acid sequence together with its V-J genes. Clonal expansion, Shannon diversity, and CDR3 relatedness (CalcPairwiseDistances, ClusterSamples) were evaluated with VDJtools, and phylogenetic trees were built with CLCbio workbench. A clone was classed as expanded if it had 8 or more unique UMIs, a cutoff based on coefficient-of-variation modelling across technical triplicates. In TCRdb, the public reads were trimmed at Q25 with fastp and aligned with MiXCR, with productive beta chains retained. CDR3 protein sequences are deduplicated, and each keeps its most common genes and DNA. TCRdb, not the original authors, processed these V and J calls. The sample table contains 55,000 to 75,000 distinct CDR3 sequences; only one count was recorded for around 15% of them. Clones ranked in the top ten supply under 5.5% of the sample.

This clonotype appeared many times. The antigen it binds to is not known. Base qualities are not at hand, and no much larger clone is one base apart. The chain is encoded by TRBV5-1 joined to TRBJ2-3; 9 of the junction bases match TRBD2. The receptor's source is a female donor with HTLV-1-associated myelopathy (HAM/TSP). The sequencing input was PBMCs. The CDR3 corresponds to CASSLLPQRGAADTQYF. The DNA sequence is TGCGCCAGCAGCTTGTTGCCTCAGCGGGGGGCGGCAGATACGCAGTATTTT.